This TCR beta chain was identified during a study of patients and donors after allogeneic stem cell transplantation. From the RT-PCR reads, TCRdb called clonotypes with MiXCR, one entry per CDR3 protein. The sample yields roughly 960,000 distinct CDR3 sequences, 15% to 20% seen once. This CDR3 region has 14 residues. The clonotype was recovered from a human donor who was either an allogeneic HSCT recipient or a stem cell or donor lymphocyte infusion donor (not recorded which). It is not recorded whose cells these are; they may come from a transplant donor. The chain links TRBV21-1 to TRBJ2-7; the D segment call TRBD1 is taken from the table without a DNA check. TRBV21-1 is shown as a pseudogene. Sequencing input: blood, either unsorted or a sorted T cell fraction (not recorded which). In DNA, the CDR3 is TGTGCCAGCAGTTCCACGACAGGGACTTACGAGCAGTACTTC. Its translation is CASSSTTGTYEQYF.